These 13 T cell receptor beta chains originate from one sample sequenced in a study of blood T cell repertoires in COVID-19. TCRdb's copy holds only in-frame clones and misses some; the assay was immunoSEQ multiplex PCR. The table shows around 250,000 clones, with around 93% occurring only once. Sequenced sample: PBMCs or T cells enriched from blood (not recorded which). These receptor sequences come from a human donor in a cohort exposed to, infected with or recovered from COVID-19 (not recorded which). The donor label of this sample is uncertain.

The chain joins TRBV7-8 to TRBJ1-1; unclear D gene. Germline V gene data show CDR1 as SGHVS and CDR2 as FQNEAQ. This CDR3 is 14 amino acids long. The V end lost 1 base, the J end lost 4 bases, and 10 bases lay between the germline ends. CDR3 nucleotide sequence: TGTGCCAGCAGCTTAGGGGGAGAACTCACTGAAGCTTTCTTT. Its protein is CASSLGGELTEAFF.

The chain recombines TRBV3-1 (or the pseudogene TRBV3-2) with TRBJ2-3, with unresolved D. CDR3 length: 13 amino acids. Trimming pared 4 bases from V and 1 base from J, leaving 6 bases between. Per the germline V gene, CDR1 is LGHDT and CDR2 is YNNKEL (reference sequence). CDR3 nucleotide sequence: TGTGCCAGCAGCCGGAGTGGCACAGATACGCAGTATTTT. Its protein product is CASSRSGTDTQYF.

V and J are TRBV19 and TRBJ1-4; 7 bases align to TRBD1. The CDR3 spans 15 residues. Losses at the gene ends were 5 bases for V and 0 bases for J; bases not matched to a gene: 3. Germline V gene data show CDR1 as LNHDA and CDR2 as SQIVND (reference sequence). This CDR3 is CASSAGTATNEKLFF. The CDR3 nucleotides are TGTGCCAGTAGTGCTGGGACAGCAACTAATGAAAAACTGTTTTTT.

The chain recombines TRBV5-5 with TRBJ1-3; the D gene is possibly TRBD1 (6 bases). V lost 4 bases and J 3 bases, leaving 17 bases between the germline ends. Germline V gives CDR1 SGHKS, CDR2 YYEKEE (reference sequence). CDR3 length: 16 residues. CDR3 nucleotide sequence: TGTGCCAGCAGCGCGACAGGAGGATTGATTGGAAACACCATATATTTT. Protein sequence: CASSATGGLIGNTIYF.

The chain recombines TRBV15 with TRBJ1-1; unclear D gene. The germline gives CDR1 LNHNV, CDR2 YYDKDF (reference sequence). The CDR3 is 13 amino acids. V was pared by 0 bases and J by 6 bases, with 8 bases between. The chain's CDR3 is CATSRDQEAEAFF. The CDR3 DNA reads TGTGCCACCAGCAGAGATCAAGAGGCTGAAGCTTTCTTT.

This chain links TRBV29-1 with TRBJ1-1; 9 nucleotides line up with TRBD1. The CDR3 has 13 amino acids. V lost 6 bases, J lost 4 bases, and 6 bases stayed unmatched. In germline, CDR1 is SQVTM, CDR2 ANQGSEA. The CDR3, as DNA: TGCAGCGTACGGGACAGGGAGACCACTGAAGCTTTCTTT. It is translated as CSVRDRETTEAFF.

The chain couples TRBV18 to TRBJ2-3; TRBD2 agrees at 14 bases. The V gene's germline CDR1 is KGHSH and CDR2 LQKENI. V was pared by 2 bases and J by 4 bases, with 11 bases of the junction left unmatched. The CDR3 is 19 residues long. The CDR3 protein is CASSPGAGTSGGAADTQYF. CDR3 nucleotide sequence: TGTGCCAGCTCACCAGGGGCCGGGACTAGCGGGGGTGCGGCAGATACGCAGTATTTT. Looking up the rest from reference TRBV18 and TRBJ2-3 gives the full variable domain: NAGVMQNPRHLVRRRGQEARLRCSPMKGHSHVYWYRQLPEEGLKFMVYLQKENIIDESGMPKERFSAEFPKEGPSILRIQQVVRGDSAAYFCASSPGAGTSGGAADTQYFGPGTRLTVL.

The chain carries TRBV5-4 and TRBJ2-1, with D maybe TRBD1 (6 bases). Germline V gives CDR1 SGHNT, CDR2 YYREEE (reference sequence). V dropped 4 bases and J dropped 5 bases, with 13 bases sitting between them. CDR3 length equals 14 residues. CDR3 in amino acids: CASSPGTTNNEQFF. CDR3 DNA sequence: TGTGCCAGCAGCCCCGGGACAACTAACAATGAGCAGTTCTTC.

V usage is TRBV10-3 and J usage is TRBJ1-1; TRBD1 matches at 10 bases. V gave up 4 bases and J gave up 4 bases; unmatched junction bases: 0. This CDR3 contains 13 residues. CDR1 is ENHRY and CDR2 is SYGVKD in the germline V gene. The CDR3 here is CAISGTGGTEAFF. The CDR3 DNA follows: TGTGCCATCAGTGGGACAGGGGGCACTGAAGCTTTCTTT.

The chain employs TRBV6-1 and TRBJ2-7; TRBD2 agrees at 9 bases. Trimming removed 10 bases from V and 0 bases from J; junction bases left unmatched: 10. Per the germline V gene, CDR1 is MNHNS and CDR2 is SASEGT. This CDR3 contains 15 residues. The chain's CDR3 is CATQGGRGGSYEQYF. The CDR3 DNA follows: TGTGCCACGCAAGGAGGGCGGGGGGGCTCCTACGAGCAGTACTTC.

The chain couples TRBV13 to TRBJ1-1; D is undetermined. V dropped 0 bases and J dropped 0 bases, with 5 bases sitting between them. From germline, CDR1 is PRHDT and CDR2 FYEKMQ (reference sequence). The CDR3 has 14 residues. The CDR3 nucleotides read TGTGCCAGCAGCTTAGGCGCTATGAACACTGAAGCTTTCTTT. It codes for CASSLGAMNTEAFF.

The chain's CDR3 is CASSPPYENRYDSPLHF. DNA for the CDR3: TGTGCCAGCAGCCCCCCATACGAGAATCGATATGATTCACCCCTCCACTTT. The rearrangement links TRBV7-2 to TRBJ1-6, with D hard to call. V was shortened by 5 bases and J by 8 bases, with 22 bases between the two germline ends. CDR1 is SGHTA and CDR2 is FQGNSA in the germline V gene. This CDR3 comprises 17 residues.

This chain links TRBV19 with TRBJ2-3, with TRBD1 matching 7 bases. J lost 5 bases, V lost 4 bases, and 21 bases had no gene match. The CDR3 sequence is 19 residues long. In germline, CDR1 is LNHDA, CDR2 SQIVND (reference sequence). CDR3 bases: TGTGCCAGTAGTAGGAGACAGTCTATTAGGAAGGGGGCCGGAGATACGCAGTATTTT. Residues: CASSRRQSIRKGAGDTQYF.